The rows below give T cell receptor beta chains drawn from one sample of a study of identical twins. MiXCR was run by TCRdb on the 5' RACE reads, yielding one entry per CDR3 protein. The sample carries roughly 350,000 distinct CDR3 sequences, over 9% recorded once. This sample was also put to use in a study of yellow fever vaccine responses in identical twins.

The sequenced sample consisted of CD8+ T cells sorted from blood. The receptors come from a woman between 18 and 30 years old in good health. Each CDR3 is given with its conserved first and last residue. The D gene is left open where the match is weak. Size is omitted from some rows. Given values are once, few, many or a class for expanded clones.

CDR3: CASSRSRNHYNEQFF
DNA: TGTGCCAGCAGTCGATCTAGGAATCACTACAATGAGCAGTTCTTC
J: TRBJ2-1
size: NA
V: TRBV7-9
D: NA

CDR3: CASSALGSDTQYF
DNA: TGTGCCAGCAGCGCCCTTGGGTCGGATACGCAGTATTTT
J: TRBJ2-3
size: NA
V: TRBV9
D: NA

CDR3: CSVTTSGRGNTGELFF
DNA: TGCAGCGTCACGACTAGCGGGAGGGGGAACACCGGGGAGCTGTTTTTT
J: TRBJ2-2
size: many
V: TRBV29-1
D: TRBD2

CDR3: CASSQVGGSSYEQYF
DNA: TGCGCCAGCAGCCAAGTCGGCGGGAGCTCCTACGAGCAGTACTTC
J: TRBJ2-7
size: few
V: TRBV4-1
D: TRBD2

CDR3: CASSFEGGAYNEQFF
DNA: TGTGCCAGCAGCTTCGAAGGGGGCGCTTACAATGAGCAGTTCTTC
J: TRBJ2-1
size: few
V: TRBV5-5
D: TRBD1

CDR3: CASSLAFGELFF
DNA: TGCGCCAGCAGCTTGGCCTTCGGGGAGCTGTTTTTT
J: TRBJ2-2
size: NA
V: TRBV5-1
D: NA

CDR3: CASSLGGPTSYNEQFF
DNA: TGTGCCAGCAGTTTAGGGGGCCCAACCTCCTACAATGAGCAGTTCTTC
J: TRBJ2-1
size: many
V: TRBV12-3/TRBV12-4
D: NA

CDR3: CASSLFSDHGELFF
DNA: TGTGCCAGCAGTTTATTTTCAGACCACGGGGAGCTGTTTTTT
J: TRBJ2-2
size: NA
V: TRBV27
D: NA

CDR3: CASSLEWGPLNIQETQYF
DNA: TGTGCCAGCAGCTTGGAGTGGGGGCCACTCAATATCCAAGAGACCCAGTACTTC
J: TRBJ2-5
size: many
V: TRBV5-5
D: NA

CDR3: CASSHPRAGELFF
DNA: TGTGCCAGCAGTCACCCCCGGGCGGGGGAGCTGTTTTTT
J: TRBJ2-2
size: many
V: TRBV27
D: NA

CDR3: CASSRGLAGPNEQFF
DNA: TGTGCCAGCAGCCGCGGACTAGCGGGGCCCAATGAGCAGTTCTTC
J: TRBJ2-1
size: many
V: TRBV3-1
D: TRBD2

CDR3: CSVEDPRQGYEQYF
DNA: TGCAGCGTTGAAGATCCGCGGCAGGGCTACGAGCAGTACTTC
J: TRBJ2-7
size: few
V: TRBV29-1
D: NA

CDR3: CASSQGSTIPTDTQYF
DNA: TGTGCCAGCAGCCAAGGGTCCACAATTCCCACAGATACGCAGTATTTT
J: TRBJ2-3
size: NA
V: TRBV4-2
D: NA

CDR3: CASSLQLGAGGPRSITDTQYF
DNA: TGTGCCAGCAGTTTACAGCTGGGGGCGGGAGGACCCCGATCCATCACAGATACGCAGTATTTT
J: TRBJ2-3
size: few
V: TRBV27
D: TRBD2

CDR3: CASSSMYRDSLSYGYTF
DNA: TGTGCCAGCAGTTCGATGTACCGGGACTCTTTAAGCTATGGCTACACCTTC
J: TRBJ1-2
size: few
V: TRBV6-5
D: NA

CDR3: CASSEGGQRELFF
DNA: TGTGCCAGCAGTGAGGGGGGCCAGCGGGAGCTGTTTTTT
J: TRBJ2-2
size: NA
V: TRBV6-4
D: NA

CDR3: CSVAEQGNEQFF
DNA: TGCAGCGTTGCGGAACAGGGAAATGAGCAGTTCTTC
J: TRBJ2-1
size: many
V: TRBV29-1
D: NA

CDR3: CASSLGRGSGRGYEQYF
DNA: TGTGCCAGCAGCTTAGGCCGGGGTAGCGGGAGAGGGTACGAGCAGTACTTC
J: TRBJ2-7
size: few
V: TRBV13
D: TRBD2

CDR3: CASSLKDRVYEQYF
DNA: TGTGCCAGCAGTTTGAAGGACAGGGTTTACGAGCAGTACTTC
J: TRBJ2-7
size: NA
V: TRBV12-3/TRBV12-4
D: TRBD1

CDR3: CASSYATSSRTDTQYF
DNA: TGTGCCAGCAGTTACGCGACTAGCAGCCGCACAGATACGCAGTATTTT
J: TRBJ2-3
size: NA
V: TRBV27
D: TRBD2

CDR3: CASGHRAGDTGELFF
DNA: TGTGCCAGCGGCCATCGGGCTGGGGACACCGGGGAGCTGTTTTTT
J: TRBJ2-2
size: few
V: TRBV7-9
D: NA

CDR3: CASGPLIIADSRGDRYNEQFF
DNA: TGTGCCAGCGGCCCACTGATAATAGCGGATTCTCGTGGCGACAGATACAATGAGCAGTTCTTC
J: TRBJ2-1
size: NA
V: TRBV27
D: NA

CDR3: CASSTPGQGEQYF
DNA: TGTGCCAGCAGCACACCGGGACAGGGCGAGCAGTACTTC
J: TRBJ2-7
size: NA
V: TRBV11-1
D: TRBD1

CDR3: CARTQDSSYNEQFF
DNA: TGTGCCAGGACTCAGGACAGCTCCTACAATGAGCAGTTCTTC
J: TRBJ2-1
size: NA
V: TRBV2
D: NA

CDR3: CASSYGQENTEAFF
DNA: TGTGCCAGCAGCTACGGACAGGAGAACACTGAAGCTTTCTTT
J: TRBJ1-1
size: NA
V: TRBV9
D: TRBD1

CDR3: CASSHGLREGNEQFF
DNA: TGTGCCAGCAGCCATGGGTTGCGGGAGGGGAATGAGCAGTTCTTC
J: TRBJ2-1
size: few
V: TRBV7-9
D: TRBD2

CDR3: CSARDSGAGSSYNEQFF
DNA: TGCAGTGCTAGAGATTCGGGAGCGGGAAGCTCCTACAATGAGCAGTTCTTC
J: TRBJ2-1
size: NA
V: TRBV20-1
D: TRBD2

CDR3: CAAKIHLNTGELFF
DNA: TGTGCCGCAAAGATACACCTGAACACCGGGGAGCTGTTTTTT
J: TRBJ2-2
size: few
V: TRBV28
D: NA

CDR3: CASSQVPRGAYYEQYF
DNA: TGTGCCAGCAGTCAAGTCCCCAGGGGCGCATACTACGAGCAGTACTTC
J: TRBJ2-7
size: few
V: TRBV7-8
D: NA

CDR3: CSALSWYNEQFF
DNA: TGCAGTGCTTTGAGTTGGTACAATGAGCAGTTCTTC
J: TRBJ2-1
size: NA
V: TRBV20-1
D: NA

CDR3: CASSQVGGRARYEQYF
DNA: TGCGCCAGCAGCCAAGTAGGCGGGAGGGCCCGTTACGAGCAGTACTTC
J: TRBJ2-7
size: few
V: TRBV4-1
D: TRBD2

CDR3: CSAKFSGRGGEQFF
DNA: TGCAGTGCTAAGTTTAGCGGGAGAGGCGGTGAGCAGTTCTTC
J: TRBJ2-1
size: NA
V: TRBV20-1
D: TRBD2

CDR3: CASSVRSTDTQYF
DNA: TGTGCCAGCAGCGTACGTAGCACAGATACGCAGTATTTT
J: TRBJ2-3
size: NA
V: TRBV9
D: NA

CDR3: CASSQVSLAGAFGELFF
DNA: TGCGCCAGCAGCCAAGTATCTCTAGCGGGAGCTTTCGGGGAGCTGTTTTTT
J: TRBJ2-2
size: few
V: TRBV4-1
D: TRBD2

CDR3: CASSLLSGVGTEAFF
DNA: TGTGCCAGCAGTTTATTATCTGGGGTGGGAACTGAAGCTTTCTTT
J: TRBJ1-1
size: NA
V: TRBV27
D: NA

CDR3: CASRGLAGEQFF
DNA: TGTGCCAGCAGAGGACTGGCTGGTGAGCAGTTCTTC
J: TRBJ2-1
size: few
V: TRBV12-3/TRBV12-4
D: NA

CDR3: CASSSNLPITTDTQYF
DNA: TGTGCCAGCAGTTCTAACTTGCCTATCACCACAGATACGCAGTATTTT
J: TRBJ2-3
size: NA
V: TRBV6-5
D: NA

CDR3: CASSEGAGPSYEQYF
DNA: TGTGCCAGCAGTGAAGGAGCGGGCCCCTCCTACGAGCAGTACTTC
J: TRBJ2-7
size: NA
V: TRBV2
D: NA

CDR3: CASSVGGEDYGYTF
DNA: TGTGCCAGCAGCGTCGGGGGCGAAGACTATGGCTACACCTTC
J: TRBJ1-2
size: few
V: TRBV9
D: NA

CDR3: CASSLSPGRGDGYTF
DNA: TGTGCCAGCAGCTTATCCCCGGGGAGGGGTGATGGCTACACCTTC
J: TRBJ1-2
size: NA
V: TRBV7-6
D: NA

CDR3: CATSGPSGNTDTQYF
DNA: TGTGCCACCAGCGGGCCTAGCGGTAACACAGATACGCAGTATTTT
J: TRBJ2-3
size: many
V: TRBV15
D: TRBD2

CDR3: CASSWGVLTEAFF
DNA: TGTGCCAGCAGTTGGGGGGTCCTCACTGAAGCTTTCTTT
J: TRBJ1-1
size: few
V: TRBV12-3/TRBV12-4
D: NA

CDR3: CASRDPREVSWGNEQFF
DNA: TGTGCCAGCAGAGACCCCCGGGAGGTTTCATGGGGAAATGAGCAGTTCTTC
J: TRBJ2-1
size: few
V: TRBV7-9
D: TRBD2

CDR3: CASSLYASGPTGPYNEQFF
DNA: TGTGCCAGCAGTTTATACGCTAGCGGGCCAACCGGACCTTACAATGAGCAGTTCTTC
J: TRBJ2-1
size: few
V: TRBV27
D: TRBD2

CDR3: CSARLTPTDNYGYTF
DNA: TGCAGTGCTAGACTTACCCCGACAGATAACTATGGCTACACCTTC
J: TRBJ1-2
size: NA
V: TRBV20-1
D: NA

CDR3: CSARDKAVQETQYF
DNA: TGCAGTGCTAGAGATAAGGCGGTACAAGAGACCCAGTACTTC
J: TRBJ2-5
size: many
V: TRBV20-1
D: NA

CDR3: CASSDLNTEAFF
DNA: TGTGCCAGCAGTGACCTGAACACTGAAGCTTTCTTT
J: TRBJ1-1
size: NA
V: TRBV2
D: NA

CDR3: CASSQDGPLATYNEQFF
DNA: TGCGCCAGCAGCCAAGATGGCCCTCTAGCGACTTACAATGAGCAGTTCTTC
J: TRBJ2-1
size: NA
V: TRBV4-1
D: NA

CDR3: CASSSGLAGAPHNEQFF
DNA: TGCGCCAGCAGCTCTGGACTAGCGGGAGCGCCCCACAATGAGCAGTTCTTC
J: TRBJ2-1
size: many
V: TRBV5-1
D: TRBD2

CDR3: CSPVAGNEQFF
DNA: TGTTCCCCCGTTGCGGGGAATGAGCAGTTCTTC
J: TRBJ2-1
size: few
V: TRBV29-1
D: NA

CDR3: CASSEEGASSNEQFF
DNA: TGTGCCAGCAGTGAAGAGGGAGCATCTAGTAATGAGCAGTTCTTC
J: TRBJ2-1
size: few
V: TRBV2
D: NA

CDR3: CASSLDWSYEQYF
DNA: TGTGCCAGCAGTTTAGATTGGTCGTACGAGCAGTACTTC
J: TRBJ2-7
size: many
V: TRBV12-3/TRBV12-4
D: NA

CDR3: CASSPTGTGTSYFRFNEQFF
DNA: TGTGCCAGCAGCCCAACCGGGACAGGGACAAGCTACTTCAGGTTCAATGAGCAGTTCTTC
J: TRBJ2-1
size: few
V: TRBV5-6
D: TRBD1

CDR3: CASSFAGFRDTIYF
DNA: TGTGCCAGCAGTTTCGCAGGGTTCAGGGACACCATATATTTT
J: TRBJ1-3
size: NA
V: TRBV12-3/TRBV12-4
D: NA

CDR3: CASSTGTGADTQYF
DNA: TGTGCCAGCAGCACAGGGACGGGCGCAGATACGCAGTATTTT
J: TRBJ2-3
size: many
V: TRBV12-3/TRBV12-4
D: NA

CDR3: CASSLATSQSSYNEQFF
DNA: TGTGCCAGCAGCTTAGCGACTAGCCAGAGCTCCTACAATGAGCAGTTCTTC
J: TRBJ2-1
size: NA
V: TRBV7-3
D: TRBD2

CDR3: CASRPTGGGIYNEQFF
DNA: TGTGCCAGCAGACCGACAGGGGGGGGGATCTACAATGAGCAGTTCTTC
J: TRBJ2-1
size: few
V: TRBV6-1
D: TRBD1

CDR3: CATSKRTGTGNTDTQYF
DNA: TGTGCCACCAGCAAACGAACCGGGACAGGGAACACAGATACGCAGTATTTT
J: TRBJ2-3
size: NA
V: TRBV15
D: TRBD1

CDR3: CASTLAGGPYNEQFF
DNA: TGTGCCAGCACCCTAGCGGGAGGACCCTACAATGAGCAGTTCTTC
J: TRBJ2-1
size: NA
V: TRBV27
D: TRBD2